This TCR beta chain was observed in a study of CD8 T cells in Susac syndrome. The T cells that were sequenced for TCR beta were CD8+ and CD4+ cells from blood. Bulk CD8+ and CD4+ cells came from magnetic negative isolation; CD8+ TEMRA by FACS. The RNA input was roughly 0.45 to 1 ug, and it was reverse transcribed with random hexamers. Amplification of TCR beta CDR3 spanned 54 Vbeta and 13 Jbeta via immunoSEQ multiplex PCR. TCRdb processed the immunoSEQ multiplex PCR reads anew with MiXCR; each CDR3 protein has one entry. The sample lists about 300,000 distinct CDR3 sequences; about 91% were seen once. Notes on the study in general: The authors acknowledged that their TCR sequencing and HLA analysis involved a relatively small number of individuals.

This clonotype was seen a single time. Antigen specificity is unknown. CDR3 length equals 14 residues. With 2 bases removed from V and 1 base from J, the gap between germline ends came to 8 bases. The germline V gene has CDR1 MNHNS and CDR2 SASEGT. This clonotype was sampled from a human donor with multiple sclerosis. The sequenced material came from CD4+ T cells from PBMCs. The chain is built from TRBV6-1 and TRBJ1-1; D gene ambiguous. CDR3 residues: CASSERSANTEAFF. CDR3 DNA: TGTGCCAGCAGTGAAAGGTCGGCGAACACTGAAGCTTTCTTT.